This TCR beta chain was profiled in a study of breast tumors, draining lymph nodes, adjacent tissues. Axillary draining lymph nodes of breast cancer patients supplied the node samples. The CDR3 length is 16 residues. Trimming at V came to 10 bases and at J to 8 bases, leaving 16 bases not matched to a gene. Germline loops: CDR1 MNHEY, CDR2 SVGEGT. Findings and limits, study-wide: The data were judged consistent with most tumor T cells coming from lymph node and expanding in tumor.

A single record per CDR3 protein comes from TCRdb applying MiXCR to the multiplex PCR reads. The repertoire holds about 200,000 distinct CDR3 sequences, with approximately 33% as singletons. This clonotype has only a few counts. Its target is unknown. The TCR comes from a female donor with breast cancer. Some clones in this sample may be carry-over from other donors' samples. The chain has TRBV6-2 or TRBV6-3 and TRBJ2-4; TRBD2 matches at 11 bases. The specimen sequenced was axillary lymph node tissue. The DNA for the CDR3 is TGTGCCACAGCAGGGGGGACTAGCGGCGGGGGGGACATTCAGTACTTC. Translating it yields CATAGGTSGGGDIQYF.